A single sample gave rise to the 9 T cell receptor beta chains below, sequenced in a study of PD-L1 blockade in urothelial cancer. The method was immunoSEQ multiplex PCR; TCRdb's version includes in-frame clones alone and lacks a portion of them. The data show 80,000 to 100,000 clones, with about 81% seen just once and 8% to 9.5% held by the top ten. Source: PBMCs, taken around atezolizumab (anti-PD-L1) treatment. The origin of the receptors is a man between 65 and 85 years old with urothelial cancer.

CDR3 sequence (DNA): TGTGCCAGCTCACCATTCCCAGGGTCCTACAATGAGCAGTTCTTC. Amino acids: CASSPFPGSYNEQFF. The J gene is TRBJ2-1, the V gene TRBV18, with D possibly being TRBD1 (5 bases). The germline gives CDR1 KGHSH, CDR2 LQKENI. The CDR3 extends over 15 amino acids. Trimming took off 2 bases at V and 1 base at J, with 9 bases between the two ends.

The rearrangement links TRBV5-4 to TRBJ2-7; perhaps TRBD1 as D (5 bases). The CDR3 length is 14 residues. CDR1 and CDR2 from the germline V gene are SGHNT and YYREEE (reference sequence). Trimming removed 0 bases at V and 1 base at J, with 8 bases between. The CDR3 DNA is TGTGCCAGCAGCTTGGATCCAGGGTCCTACGAGCAGTACTTC. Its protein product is CASSLDPGSYEQYF.

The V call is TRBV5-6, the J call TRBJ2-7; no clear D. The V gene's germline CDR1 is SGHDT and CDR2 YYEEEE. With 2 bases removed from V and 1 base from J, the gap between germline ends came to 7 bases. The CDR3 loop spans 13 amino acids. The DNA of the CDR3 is TGTGCCAGCAGCTTCAGTATTTCCTACGAGCAGTACTTC. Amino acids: CASSFSISYEQYF.

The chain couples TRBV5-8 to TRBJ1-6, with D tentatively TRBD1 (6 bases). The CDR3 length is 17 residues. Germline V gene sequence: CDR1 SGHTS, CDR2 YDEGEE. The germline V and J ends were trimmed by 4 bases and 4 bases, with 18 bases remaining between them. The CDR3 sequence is CASSLDRGGGYNSPLHF. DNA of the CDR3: TGTGCCAGCAGCCTAGATCGCGGGGGCGGGTATAATTCACCCCTCCACTTT.

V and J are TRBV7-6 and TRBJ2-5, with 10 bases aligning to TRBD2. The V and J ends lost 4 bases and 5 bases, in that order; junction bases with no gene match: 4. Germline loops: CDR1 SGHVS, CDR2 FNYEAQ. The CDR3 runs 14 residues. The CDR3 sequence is CASSWTSGAETQYF. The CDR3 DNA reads TGTGCCAGCAGCTGGACTAGCGGAGCGGAGACCCAGTACTTC. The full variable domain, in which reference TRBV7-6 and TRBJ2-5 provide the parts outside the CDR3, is GAGVSQSPRYKVTKRGQDVALRCDPISGHVSLYWYRQALGQGPEFLTYFNYEAQQDKSGLPNDRFSAERPEGSISTLTIQRTEQRDSAMYRCASSWTSGAETQYFGPGTRLLVL.

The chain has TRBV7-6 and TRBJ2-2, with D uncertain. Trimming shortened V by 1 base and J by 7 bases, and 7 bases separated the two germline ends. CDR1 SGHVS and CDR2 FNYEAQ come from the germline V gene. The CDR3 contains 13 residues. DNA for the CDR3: TGTGCCAGCAGCTTAGGAAGGAGCGGGGAGCTGTTTTTT. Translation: CASSLGRSGELFF.

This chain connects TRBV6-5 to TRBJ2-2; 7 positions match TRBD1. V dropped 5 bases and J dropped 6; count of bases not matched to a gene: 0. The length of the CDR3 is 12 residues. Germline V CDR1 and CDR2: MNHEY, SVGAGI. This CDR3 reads CASSQGAGELFF. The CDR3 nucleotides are TGTGCCAGCAGTCAGGGGGCCGGGGAGCTGTTTTTT.

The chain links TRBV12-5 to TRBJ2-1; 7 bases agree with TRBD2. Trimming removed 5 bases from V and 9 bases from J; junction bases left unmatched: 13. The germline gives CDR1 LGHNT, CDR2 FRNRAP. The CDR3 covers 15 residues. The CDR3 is CASGTRDYPQPEQFF. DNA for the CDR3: TGTGCTAGTGGTACCCGGGACTACCCTCAGCCTGAGCAGTTCTTC.

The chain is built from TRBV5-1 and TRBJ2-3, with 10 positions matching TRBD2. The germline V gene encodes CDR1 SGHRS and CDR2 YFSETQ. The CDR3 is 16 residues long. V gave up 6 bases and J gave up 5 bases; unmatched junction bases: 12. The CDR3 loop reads CASTPGSGGQGDTQYF. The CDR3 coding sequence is TGCGCCAGCACCCCTGGTAGCGGGGGGCAGGGAGATACGCAGTATTTT.